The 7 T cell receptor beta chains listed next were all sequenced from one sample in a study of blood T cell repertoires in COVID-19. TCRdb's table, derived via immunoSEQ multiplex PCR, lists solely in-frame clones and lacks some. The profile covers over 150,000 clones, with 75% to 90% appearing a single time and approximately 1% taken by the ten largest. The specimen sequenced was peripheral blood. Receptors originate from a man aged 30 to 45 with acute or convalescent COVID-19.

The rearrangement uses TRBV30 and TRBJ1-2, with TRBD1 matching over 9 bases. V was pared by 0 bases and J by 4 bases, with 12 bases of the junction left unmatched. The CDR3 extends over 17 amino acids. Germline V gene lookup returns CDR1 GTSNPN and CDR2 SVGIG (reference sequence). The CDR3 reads CAWSVPTGGAYGYGYTF. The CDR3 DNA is TGTGCCTGGAGTGTACCCACAGGGGGCGCATATGGCTATGGCTACACCTTC.

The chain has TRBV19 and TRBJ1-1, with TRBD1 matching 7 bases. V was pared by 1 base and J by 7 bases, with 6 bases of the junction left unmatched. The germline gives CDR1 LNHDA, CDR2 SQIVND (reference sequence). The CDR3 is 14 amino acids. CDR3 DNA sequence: TGTGCCAGTAGTATAGCTTACCGGGACAGTGAAGCTTTCTTT. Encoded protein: CASSIAYRDSEAFF. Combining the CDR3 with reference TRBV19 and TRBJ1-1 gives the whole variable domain DGGITQSPKYLFRKEGQNVTLSCEQNLNHDAMYWYRQDPGQGLRLIYYSQIVNDFQKGDIAEGYSVSREKKESFPLTVTSAQKNPTAFYLCASSIAYRDSEAFFGQGTRLTVV.

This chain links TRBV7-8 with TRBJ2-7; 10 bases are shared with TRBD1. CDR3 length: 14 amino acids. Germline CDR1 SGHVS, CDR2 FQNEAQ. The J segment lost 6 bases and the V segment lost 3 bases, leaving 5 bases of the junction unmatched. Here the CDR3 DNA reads TGTGCCAGCAGCTTCCCCGGGACAGGGGTCGAGCAGTACTTC. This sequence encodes CASSFPGTGVEQYF. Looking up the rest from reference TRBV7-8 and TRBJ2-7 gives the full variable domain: GAGVSQSPRYKVAKRGQDVALRCDPISGHVSLFWYQQALGQGPEFLTYFQNEAQLDKSGLPSDRFFAERPEGSVSTLKIQRTQQEDSAVYLCASSFPGTGVEQYFGPGTRLTVT.

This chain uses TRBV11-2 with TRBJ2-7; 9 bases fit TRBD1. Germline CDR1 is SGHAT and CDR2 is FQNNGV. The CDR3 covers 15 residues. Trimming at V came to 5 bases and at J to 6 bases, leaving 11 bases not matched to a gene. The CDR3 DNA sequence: TGTGCCAGCAGCCCACATAGGACAGGGGCGCGCGAGCAGTACTTC. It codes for CASSPHRTGAREQYF.

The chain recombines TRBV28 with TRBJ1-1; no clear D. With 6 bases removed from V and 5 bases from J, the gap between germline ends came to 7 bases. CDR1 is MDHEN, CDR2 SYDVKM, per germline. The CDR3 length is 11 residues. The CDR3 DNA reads TGTGCCAGCAGGTTACGGACTGAAGCTTTCTTT. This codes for CASRLRTEAFF.

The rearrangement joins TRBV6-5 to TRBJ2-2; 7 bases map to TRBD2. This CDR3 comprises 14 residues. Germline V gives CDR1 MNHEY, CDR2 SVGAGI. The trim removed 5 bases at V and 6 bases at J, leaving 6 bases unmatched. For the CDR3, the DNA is TGTGCCAGCAGTCGGCTGGCGGGGGCCGGGGAGCTGTTTTTT. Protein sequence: CASSRLAGAGELFF.

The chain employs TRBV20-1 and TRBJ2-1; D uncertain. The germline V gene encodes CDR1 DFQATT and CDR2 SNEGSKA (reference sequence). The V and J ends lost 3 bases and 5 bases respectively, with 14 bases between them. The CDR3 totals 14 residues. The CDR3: CSASFWSGHNEQFF. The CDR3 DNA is TGCAGTGCTAGTTTTTGGTCCGGTCACAATGAGCAGTTCTTC.